The clone carrying this TCR beta chain occurred a few times. The data were taken from a study of T-cell memory formation after mild COVID-19. UMIs and sample barcodes were carried by the TCR alpha and TCR beta cDNA libraries that 5'RACE produced using constant-segment primers. TCRdb independently ran MiXCR on the 5' RACE reads; one entry per CDR3 protein. The sample yields about 210,000 distinct CDR3 sequences, approximately 10% seen once. Per germline, CDR1 DFQATT and CDR2 SNEGSKA (reference sequence). CDR3 length: 13 residues. Trimming removed 6 bases from V and 5 bases from J, with 16 bases in between.

The receptor's source is a man aged 18 to 30 who had mild COVID-19 (a few samples of this study predate the infection). Cell type and time point are not known. Sequenced sample: PBMCs or a T cell subset sorted from them (not recorded which). This chain uses TRBV20-1 with TRBJ2-5; no clear D. CDR3 bases: TGCAGTGCAGGAGACGTCACCATCGAGACCCAGTACTTC. Translating it yields CSAGDVTIETQYF.